This TCR beta chain was captured by sequencing in a study of shared T cell receptors in the human thymus (dated by TCRdb to 2020 to 2023). Study-level background: The study examined how the human thymus generates shared, self-reactive T-cell receptor alpha chains.

This clone was counted between two and nine times. What this receptor recognizes is not known. The record has no base qualities; no much larger clone is one base away. The V and J ends are trimmed by 4 bases and 9 bases, leaving 13 bases between them. The CDR3 has 13 amino acids, counting the end cysteine and phenylalanine. CDR3 DNA only is kept here, 39 bases in frame from base 1. The CDR1 and CDR2 encoded by the germline V gene (reference sequence) are LNHDA and SQIVND. Receptors were amplified or captured by the immunoSEQ multiplex PCR assay. TCRdb took this table from immuneACCESS and kept in-frame rearrangements with V and J called. Such tables lack part of the clones; where checked against another copy, unresolved V genes explain under half of the gap, and the rest is unexplained. Across this sample there are 700,000 to 750,000 clones, with roughly 85% seen only once. Together, the top ten hold 0.008% to 0.011% of the sample.

This same sample was also taken into another study, of human thymus T cells. The second study also describes: In Finland, the donors were immunologically healthy infants who were having open corrective cardiac surgery for congenital heart defects. Thymus tissue was collected as surgical resects that were removed during corrective cardiac surgery. V and J gene segment usage appeared biased in both thymic and peripheral blood repertoires. The related research found that thymic TCR repertoires overlapped highly between unrelated individuals. The study characterized TCR alpha and beta repertoires from seven to nine infant thymus samples and four related peripheral blood samples. The cohort included six male and a couple of female infants, with donor ages spanning 7 to 244 days. Thymocytes were released mechanically from tissue and stored at -70 °C as pellets of 10-30 million cells. Genomic DNA was extracted from frozen cell pellets with a QIAsymphony instrument. TCRB and TCRAD loci were amplified from a standardized quantity of quality-controlled genomic DNA using the immunoSEQ multiplex PCR assay. The amplicons covered the V(D)J region and were long enough to include the CDR3 and to identify the V and J genes. Through the commercial immunoSEQ service, the amplicons were sequenced on an Illumina platform. Corrections for primer bias and sequencing errors followed previously described methods, while TCRAD and TCRB definitions were based on the IMGT database. Analysis of the repertoires was done with immunoSEQ Analyzer 3.0 and VDJTools and included basic statistics, V/J segment usage, diversity estimates, rarefaction and pairwise overlap. Chao1, ChaoE, Efron-Thisted, Shannon and inverse Simpson indices were used to estimate diversity, which was also estimated on datasets down-sampled to the smallest sample. Repertoire overlap was determined by strict matching of CDR3 nucleotide sequence, V gene and J gene, and Jaccard-based multidimensional scaling clustering was applied. On average, thymus samples yielded roughly 800,000 unique TCRB clonotypes, whereas blood samples yielded 70,000 to 100,000.

This clonotype originated in a girl under three years old with a congenital heart defect. Donor details come from another sample of the same person, matched by shared clones. This chain joins TRBV19 to TRBJ2-1; the D gene cannot be resolved reliably. Sequencing input: thymocytes. CDR3 protein: CASSTKCGGEQFF. The nucleotide sequence reads as follows: TGTGCCAGTAGTACAAAATGCGGTGGTGAGCAGTTCTTC.